The TCR beta chain described here comes from a study of CD8+CD57+ T cells in acquired aplastic anemia. CD8+CD57+ cell expansion had been shown by flow cytometry in patients chosen for sequencing. Genomic DNA templated the TCR beta VDJ and CDR3 profiling. TCRdb used MiXCR to reprocess the reads, holding one entry per CDR3 protein. The profile covers 150,000 to 200,000 distinct CDR3 sequences, with roughly half appearing a single time and about 8.8% taken by the ten largest. This clonotype was detected only a few times. V was clipped by 6 bases and J by 4 bases, with 18 bases between them. The CDR3 totals 14 residues. Germline assignment: CDR1 SQVTM and CDR2 ANQGSEA.

What was sequenced was sorted CD4+, CD8+, or CD8+CD57+ T cells (not recorded which) from PBMCs. The chain employs TRBV29-1 and TRBJ1-2; TRBD1 is a possible D gene (6 bases). The clonotype originates from a human donor with aplastic anemia. CDR3 loop: CSVVETGMSYGYTF. CDR3 DNA sequence: TGCAGCGTCGTGGAAACAGGGATGAGCTATGGCTACACCTTC.